Detailed here is one TCR beta chain. This entry belongs to a study of shared clonotypes between healthy human individuals. Assay: immunoSEQ multiplex PCR; the TCRdb copy retains only in-frame clones and omits some. The sample consists of approximately 530,000 clones, around 95% of them appearing once. V dropped 0 bases and J dropped 4 bases, with 10 bases sitting between them. This CDR3 is built from 14 residues. Germline V gives CDR1 SGHRS, CDR2 YFSETQ. The sample taken for sequencing was naive CD4+ T cells sorted from blood. This sample's subset: CD45RA+ positively selected. The gene calls are TRBV5-1 and TRBJ1-1, with TRBD1 as a possible D gene (5 bases). The TCR originated in a woman between 25 and 40 years old in good health. The CDR3 DNA sequence: TGCGCCAGCAGCTTGGATACGGGGGGCACTGAAGCTTTCTTT. Encoded protein: CASSLDTGGTEAFF.